This TCR beta chain was documented in a study of CD8+CD57+ T cells in acquired aplastic anemia (dated by TCRdb to 2016 to 2018). Notes on the research overall: On average, sorted CD4+ and CD8+ cells yielded around 3.5 ug of extracted DNA, with a range of roughly 0.19 to 27.4 ug. CD8+CD57+ expansion was defined as frequency above the mean frequency observed in healthy subjects. Broader findings and caveats from the paper: CD8+ Simpson's diversity did not differ significantly between patients and healthy controls (P=0.060). Approximately 31 CD8+ CDR3 sequences were found in both patients and controls but appeared to be highly expressed in patients and within the immunodominant clones of the patients.

CDR1 and CDR2 are read off the germline V gene as MNHEY and SVGAGI. V is pared back by 2 bases and J by 3 bases, with 11 bases lying between the germline termini. Spanning cysteine to phenylalanine, the CDR3 consists of 16 amino acids. Solely the CDR3 DNA is kept, with 48 bases framed from the first base. This clonotype was found a few times. This receptor's antigen is unknown. No base quality values were provided; no much bigger clone lies one nucleotide off. Profiling of TCR beta VDJ combinations and CDR3 sequences used genomic DNA as the template. An Illumina HiSeq 2000 was the platform used for TCR repertoire sequencing. Turning to the authors' computational methods: Repertoires were assessed using TRBV/TRBJ rearrangement plots, CDR3 size and DJ length profiles, and Simpson's diversity index. The most abundant DNA sequence in the deep sequencing data was defined as the immunodominant clone. CDR3 amino acid sequences were checked for sharing between subjects and were compared against published repertoires and the VDJdb database. TCRdb trimmed the raw reads at Q25, called clones with MiXCR and kept productive beta chains. Rows merge per CDR3 protein into single entries with the most common DNA and genes. None of the V and J calls come from the authors' own analysis; TCRdb made them. Across this sample there are 450,000 to 600,000 distinct CDR3 sequences, with around 32% seen only once. The ten top clones hold nearly 0.85% of the sample.

Patients chosen for sequencing had shown expansion of CD8+CD57+ cells by flow cytometry. Every patient had severe acquired aplastic anemia, diagnosed using the International Study of Aplastic Anemia and Agranulocytosis and Camitta criteria. No patient had received any therapy when blood was sampled. In the study, sorted CD4+ and CD8+ blood T cells from patients with severe aplastic anemia and from healthy subjects underwent deep sequencing of TCR repertoires. Patients were enrolled under clinicaltrials.gov protocols 00001620, 01623167, 00001397, 00071045, 00081523 and 00961064 in the USA. Ficoll-Paque density gradient centrifugation was used to isolate peripheral blood mononuclear cells. CD4+ and CD8+ T cells were sorted by FACS or magnetic beads before DNA extraction.

This clonotype was sampled from a human donor with aplastic anemia. The sequence joins TRBV6-5 to TRBJ1-6, with the D gene uncertain. The specimen sequenced was sorted CD4+, CD8+, or CD8+CD57+ T cells (not recorded which) from PBMCs. The CDR3 region has the sequence CASSYETAVYNSPLHF. The DNA sequence is given as TGTGCCAGCAGTTACGAGACGGCGGTCTATAATTCACCCCTCCACTTT.